What follows is one T cell receptor beta chain and its context. Antigen: not known. The CDR3 loop spans 15 amino acids. Germline V gives CDR1 KGHSH, CDR2 LQKENI. Losses at the gene ends were 3 bases for V and 1 base for J; bases not matched to a gene: 3. This sample is part of a study of early T cells in non-severe SARS-CoV-2 infection. Overall study findings and caveats: There was a bias toward anti-spike CD8 responses in VDJdb matching, which missed private and CD4 specificities.

Separate cDNA molecules each had unique molecular identifiers attached to them. TCRdb re-analysed the 5' RACE reads in MiXCR, keeping a single row per CDR3 protein. This sample has about 21,000 distinct CDR3 sequences, with 4.5% to 6% found just once. The sample consisted of whole blood, taken at baseline. The rearrangement joins TRBV18 to TRBJ2-4, with TRBD1 matching 7 bases. This receptor was obtained from an adult who was a healthcare worker with PCR-confirmed SARS-CoV-2 infection or an uninfected control (not recorded which). CDR3 protein: CASSPEQGAKNIQYF. CDR3 DNA: TGTGCCAGCTCACCGGAACAGGGGGCCAAAAACATTCAGTACTTC.